This TCR beta chain was recorded in a study of immune cell composition in non-small cell lung cancer (dated by TCRdb to 2015 to 2018). Regarding the research as a whole: Histologic subtype, mainly lung adenocarcinoma or squamous cell carcinoma, was assigned on the basis of H&E together with p63, CK5, Napsin A and TTF-1 immunohistochemistry. Adaptive Biotechnologies TCR-beta sequencing was carried out on 34 to 35 paired NSCLC tumour and non-adjacent lung specimens, as well as on around 25 tumour-only specimens. In supplementary cohort #1, which comprised around 10 lung adenocarcinoma cases, paired tumour/lung TCR-beta sequencing was performed and TIL populations were generated so that tumour reactivity could be assessed. Four tumour specimens that had TCR-beta data belonged to rare histological subtypes and were left out of the subtype comparisons.

A two-step multiplex PCR was used to amplify TCR-beta CDR3 regions from genomic DNA, and Illumina-compatible adaptors were added in the second step. As a commercial immunoSEQ service, TCR-beta immunosequencing was carried out on an Illumina platform. Regarding the original processing steps: Repertoires were described by productive clonality and by Top 10 Clones, which is the percentage of T-cell templates coming from the ten most frequent sequences. Values for productive clonality spanned 0 to 1, where a value of 1 indicated a monoclonal population. Tumour-associated clones were defined as sequences comprising at least 0.1% of tumour T-cell templates but absent from matched non-adjacent lung, identified via log10 scatter plots. Student's t-tests were used for two-group comparisons, ANOVA was used for stages, and linear regression was used for relationships, with analyses conducted in GraphPad Prism7 and R. The immuneACCESS repertoire file appears here via TCRdb, limited to in-frame rearrangements. These files lack a portion of the clones; in checked studies, under half of the deficit traces to unresolved V genes, and the cause of the others is not known. V, J and clone size derive from that table, while D and trimming were established from the DNA sequence. For this sample there are more than 2,500 clones; around three quarters appear just once. The top ten clones comprise roughly 5% of the sample.

From a lookup of the germline V gene, CDR1 and CDR2 are KGHSH and LQKENI. The cysteine opens and the phenylalanine closes a CDR3 of 17 amino acids. The read is trimmed to its CDR3 DNA, 51 bases read in frame from base 1. For this chain, trimming is 3 bases at the V end and 4 bases at the J end, and the number of junction bases without a gene match is 10. Points the paper makes about the study in general: Tumour-associated clones >0.5% were found in nearly half of NSCLC cases, namely in around 31% of adenocarcinomas versus 75% of squamous carcinomas. Across under 11 adenocarcinoma cases, TIL tumour reactivity correlated strongly with maximal tumour-associated clone frequency but not with overall clonality. Lung squamous cell carcinoma tumours had significantly higher Top 10 clone scores and productive clonality than lung adenocarcinoma tumours. No significant correlation was found between smoking pack-years and tumour TCR-beta clonality. The reactivity cohort contained only nine to ten cases, and the tumour-reactive clones were not shown to have sequences in common with the dominant in vivo tumour-associated clones.

Worth noting for this clone: This receptor's antigen is unknown. No base qualities exist here, and no much larger clone lies one base off it.

Genomic DNA was isolated with the QIAamp DNA kit from frozen aliquots of single-cell suspensions that had not been sorted. The tumour samples consisted of non-small cell lung cancer tissue that had been surgically resected. Tissues arrived within 2 hours of resection and were immediately processed into single-cell suspensions. Tissue was mechanically dissociated and enzymatically digested with DNase I, collagenase I and hyaluronidase for approximately 30 minutes at 37 °C, then filtered and RBC-lysed. The clonotype originates from a human donor with non-small cell lung cancer. Sequenced sample: lung tumor tissue. This chain is built from TRBV18 and TRBJ2-2, with 8 central nucleotides matching TRBD2. The CDR3 is CASSPTRLAGSTGELFF. In nucleotides, the sequence is TGTGCCAGCTCACCTACCCGGCTAGCGGGCTCCACCGGGGAGCTGTTTTTT.